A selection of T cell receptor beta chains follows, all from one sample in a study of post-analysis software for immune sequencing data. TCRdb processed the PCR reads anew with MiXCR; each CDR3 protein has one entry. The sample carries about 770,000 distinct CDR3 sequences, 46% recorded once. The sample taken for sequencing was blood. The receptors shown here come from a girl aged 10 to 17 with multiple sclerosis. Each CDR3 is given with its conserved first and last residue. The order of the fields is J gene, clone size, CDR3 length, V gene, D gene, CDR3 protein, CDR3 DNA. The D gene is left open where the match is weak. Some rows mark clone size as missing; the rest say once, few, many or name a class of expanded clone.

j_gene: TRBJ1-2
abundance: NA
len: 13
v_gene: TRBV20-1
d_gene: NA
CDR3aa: CSAPDSVNYGYTF
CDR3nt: TGCAGTGCTCCGGACAGCGTTAACTATGGCTACACCTTC

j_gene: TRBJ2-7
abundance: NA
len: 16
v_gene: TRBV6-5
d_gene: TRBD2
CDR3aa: CASSGGTSGRAYEQYF
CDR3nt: TGTGCCAGCAGTGGCGGGACTAGCGGGAGGGCCTACGAGCAGTACTTC

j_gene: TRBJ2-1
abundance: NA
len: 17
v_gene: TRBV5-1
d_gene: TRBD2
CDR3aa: CASRAGMGLAGYNEQFF
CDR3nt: TGCGCCAGCAGGGCAGGGATGGGACTAGCGGGATACAATGAGCAGTTCTTC

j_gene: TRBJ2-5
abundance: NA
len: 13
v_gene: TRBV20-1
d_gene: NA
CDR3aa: CSVAGSDQETQYF
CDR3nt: TGCAGTGTCGCGGGGTCGGATCAAGAGACCCAGTACTTC

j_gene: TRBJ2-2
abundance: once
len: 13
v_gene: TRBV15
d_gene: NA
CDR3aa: CATSRGITGELFF
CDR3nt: TGTGCCACCAGCAGAGGGATCACCGGGGAGCTGTTTTTT

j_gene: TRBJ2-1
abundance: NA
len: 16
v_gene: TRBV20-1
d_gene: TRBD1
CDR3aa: CSAAGGQAGTYNEQFF
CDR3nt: TGCAGTGCCGCAGGGGGCCAGGCGGGAACCTACAATGAGCAGTTCTTC

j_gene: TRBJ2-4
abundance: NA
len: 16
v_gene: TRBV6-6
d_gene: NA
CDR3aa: CASRPPEVLAKNIQYF
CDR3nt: TGTGCCAGCAGGCCCCCCGAAGTTTTAGCCAAAAACATTCAGTACTTC

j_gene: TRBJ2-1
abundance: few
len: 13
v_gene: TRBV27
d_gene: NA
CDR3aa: CASSRRGQSEQFF
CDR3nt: TGTGCCAGCAGTAGGAGGGGGCAAAGTGAGCAGTTCTTC

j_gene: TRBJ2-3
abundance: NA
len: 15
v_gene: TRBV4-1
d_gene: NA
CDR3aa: CASSQDRLLSDTQYF
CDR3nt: TGCGCCAGCAGCCAAGATCGGCTCTTGTCAGATACGCAGTATTTT

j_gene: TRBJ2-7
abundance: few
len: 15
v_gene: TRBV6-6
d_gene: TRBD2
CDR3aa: CASSYGASGRREQYF
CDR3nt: TGTGCCAGCAGTTACGGGGCTAGCGGGAGACGCGAGCAGTACTTC

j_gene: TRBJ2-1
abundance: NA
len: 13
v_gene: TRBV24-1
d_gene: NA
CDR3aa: CATSDPLNNEQFF
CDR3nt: TGTGCCACCAGTGATCCTCTGAACAATGAGCAGTTCTTC

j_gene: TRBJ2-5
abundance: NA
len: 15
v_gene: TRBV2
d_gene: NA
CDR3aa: CASSRTEVGEETQYF
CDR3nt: TGTGCCAGCAGTAGGACAGAAGTTGGTGAAGAGACCCAGTACTTC

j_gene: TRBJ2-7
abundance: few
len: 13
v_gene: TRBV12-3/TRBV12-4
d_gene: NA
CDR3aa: CASSLSGRYEQYF
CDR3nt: TGTGCCAGCAGTTTATCGGGCCGGTACGAGCAGTACTTC

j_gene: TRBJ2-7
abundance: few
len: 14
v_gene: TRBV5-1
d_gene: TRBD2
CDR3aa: CASSRGAGGDEQYF
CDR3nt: TGCGCCAGCAGCCGGGGAGCGGGAGGCGACGAGCAGTACTTC

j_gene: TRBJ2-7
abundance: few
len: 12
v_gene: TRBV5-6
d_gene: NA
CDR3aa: CASSSITYEQYF
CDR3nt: TGTGCCAGCAGCTCGATTACCTACGAGCAGTACTTC